This T cell receptor (beta chain) was recovered during a study of beta chain features in type 1 diabetes. This clone has just a few counts. Germline CDR1 SGHNT, CDR2 YYREEE (reference sequence). The V and J ends lost 3 bases and 5 bases respectively, with 17 bases between them. This CDR3 has 15 residues. Purity above 95% was achieved in all sorted populations. Expressed TCRB transcripts got sequenced, as all isolated RNA was reverse transcribed. The method was immunoSEQ multiplex PCR; TCRdb's version includes in-frame clones alone and lacks a portion of them. This table holds 810,000 or so clones, about 17% found once.

Sequencing was carried out using naive CD4+ T cells from blood. The clonotype originates from a woman aged 18-29 years in good health. This chain uses TRBV5-4 with TRBJ2-5; unclear D gene. The CDR3 DNA follows: TGTGCCAGCAGCTCCGGCAACAGTGTCGGCGAGACCCAGTACTTC. This sequence encodes CASSSGNSVGETQYF.